This T cell receptor (beta chain) was observed in a study of blood T cell repertoires in COVID-19 (dated by TCRdb to between 2020 and 2021). About the study as a whole: Collaborator samples came from the United States, Italy and Spain and covered acute and convalescent phases of COVID-19. Deeply sampled blood TCRbeta repertoires from subjects exposed to, actively infected with, or recovered from COVID-19 were included in the dataset. A freely available public database, intended as a resource for researchers studying the immune response to SARS-CoV-2, is where the repertoires were released. Samples came from the ongoing ImmuneRACE study (first 160 participants) plus 1,254 subjects from 6 global collaborators. Where available, HLA class I and class II types were taken from metadata supplied by the sample provider and were not determined by assay-based typing. Nearly every sample came with metadata listing a de-identified subject ID, COVID-19 status, age in years and sex. The prospective study material was composed of cDNA or gDNA derived from T cells, B-cell-depleted T cells, or PBMCs.

Notes on this clone: Its recognized antigen is unknown. No base quality information exists; no much larger clone differs at one position.

Participants in the prospective study were enrolled through a virtual design, were aged 18 to 89 years, and lived in about 25 United States geographic areas. In the prospective study, participants were assigned to cohorts based on the clinical history participants reported in a screening survey and a study questionnaire. In the prospective study, whole blood, serum and a nasopharyngeal or oropharyngeal swab were collected from each participant by mobile phlebotomists. Participants in the prospective study had the option to provide additional blood draws and questionnaires over an approximately 2-month period. Before DNA extraction, blood samples from the prospective study were shipped at room temperature or frozen. The immunoSEQ Assay, a bias-controlled multiplex PCR, was used to amplify TCRbeta CDR3 regions from genomic DNA. From the authors' description of their analysis: The number of nucleated cells in each sample was estimated from the amplification of reference gene primers within the assay. To quantify the absolute abundance of each unique TCRbeta CDR3 rearrangement, sequence reads were collapsed and filtered. For each sample, productive Simpson clonality was calculated by taking the square root of Simpson's diversity index across productive rearrangements. TCRdb took this table from immuneACCESS and kept in-frame rearrangements with V and J called. Such tables lack part of the clones; where checked against another copy, unresolved V genes explain under half of the gap, and the rest is unexplained. Clonal size and the V and J genes are those of that table, whereas D and trimming came from the DNA. Here the sample has 130,000 or so clones; roughly four fifths occur a single time. The biggest ten clones account for about 3.7% of the sample.

Points the paper makes about the study in general: Clinical and demographic metadata were provided uncurated, with the amount varying by source and participant.

From the germline V gene, CDR1 is SGHTS and CDR2 is YDEGEE. The CDR3 runs 15 amino acids, cysteine and phenylalanine included. This entry keeps only the CDR3 DNA: 45 bases, framed from base 1. The junction carries 17 bases between V and J, which are trimmed by 4 bases and 6 bases respectively. Sequencing input: PBMCs or T cells enriched from blood (not recorded which). The rearrangement joined TRBV5-8 to TRBJ2-1, and TRBD2 may be the D gene, going by 5 matching bases. The sequence was collected from a woman aged 45-65 years with acute COVID-19. At the DNA level, the sequence is TGTGCCAGCAGCAACGAGGTGCTAGCAATCAATGAGCAGTTCTTC. It translates as CASSNEVLAINEQFF.